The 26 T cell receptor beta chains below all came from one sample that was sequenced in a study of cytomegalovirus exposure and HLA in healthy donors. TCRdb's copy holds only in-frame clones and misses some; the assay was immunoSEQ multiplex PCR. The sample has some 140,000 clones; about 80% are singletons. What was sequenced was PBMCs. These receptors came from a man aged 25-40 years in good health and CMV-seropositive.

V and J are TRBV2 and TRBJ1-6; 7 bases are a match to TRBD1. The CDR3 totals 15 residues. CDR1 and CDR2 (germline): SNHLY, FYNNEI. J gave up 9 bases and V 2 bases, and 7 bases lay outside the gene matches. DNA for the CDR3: TGTGCCAGCAGTGAATGGATACAGGGGACTTCACCCCTCCACTTT. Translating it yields CASSEWIQGTSPLHF. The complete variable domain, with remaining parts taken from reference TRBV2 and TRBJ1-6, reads EPEVTQTPSHQVTQMGQEVILRCVPISNHLYFYWYRQILGQKVEFLVSFYNNEISEKSEIFDDQFSVERPDGSNFTLKIRSTKLEDSAMYFCASSEWIQGTSPLHFGNGTRLTVT.

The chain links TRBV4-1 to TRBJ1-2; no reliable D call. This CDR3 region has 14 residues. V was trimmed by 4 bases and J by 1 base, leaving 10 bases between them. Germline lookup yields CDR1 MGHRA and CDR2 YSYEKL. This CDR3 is CASSRIQSNYGYTF. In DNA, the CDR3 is TGCGCCAGCAGCCGCATACAGAGTAACTATGGCTACACCTTC.

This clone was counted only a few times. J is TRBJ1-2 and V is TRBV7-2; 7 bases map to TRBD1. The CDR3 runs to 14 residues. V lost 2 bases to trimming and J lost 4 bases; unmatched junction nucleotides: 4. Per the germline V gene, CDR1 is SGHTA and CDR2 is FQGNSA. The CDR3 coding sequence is TGTGCCAGCAGCTTAAAGGGGGCTCCCTATGGCTACACCTTC. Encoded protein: CASSLKGAPYGYTF.

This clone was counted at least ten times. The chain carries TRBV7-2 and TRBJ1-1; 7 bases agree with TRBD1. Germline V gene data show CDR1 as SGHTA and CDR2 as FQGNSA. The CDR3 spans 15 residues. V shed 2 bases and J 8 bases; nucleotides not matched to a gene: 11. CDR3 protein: CASSLREGASTEAFF. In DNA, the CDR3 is TGTGCCAGCAGCTTAAGAGAGGGGGCCTCAACAGAAGCTTTCTTT.

CDR3 amino acids: CASSAKWSSYEQYF. The DNA of the CDR3 is TGTGCCAGCAGCGCCAAGTGGAGCTCCTACGAGCAGTACTTC. V usage is TRBV9 and J usage is TRBJ2-7; D gene unclear. Trimming cost V 3 bases and J 0 bases, with 10 bases left between them. The CDR3 spans 14 residues. Looked up from germline, CDR1 is SGDLS and CDR2 is YYNGEE.

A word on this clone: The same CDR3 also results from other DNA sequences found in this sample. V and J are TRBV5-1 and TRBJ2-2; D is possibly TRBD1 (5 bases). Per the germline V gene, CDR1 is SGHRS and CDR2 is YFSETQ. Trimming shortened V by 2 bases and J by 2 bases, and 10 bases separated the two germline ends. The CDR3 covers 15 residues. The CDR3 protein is CASSLVGVNTGELFF. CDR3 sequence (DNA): TGCGCCAGCAGCTTAGTAGGGGTCAACACCGGGGAGCTGTTTTTT.

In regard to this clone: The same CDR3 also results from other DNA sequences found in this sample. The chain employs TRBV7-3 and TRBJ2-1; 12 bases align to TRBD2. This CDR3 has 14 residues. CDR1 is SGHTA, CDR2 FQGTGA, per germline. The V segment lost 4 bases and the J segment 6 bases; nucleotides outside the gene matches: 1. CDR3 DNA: TGTGCCAGCAGCTCTAGCGGGGGGGCCAATGAGCAGTTCTTC. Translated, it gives CASSSSGGANEQFF.

CDR3 loop: CASSVPPLAGVTDTQYF. The CDR3 coding sequence is TGTGCCAGCAGCGTCCCGCCACTAGCGGGAGTAACAGATACGCAGTATTTT. The genes are TRBV2 and TRBJ2-3; 11 bases match TRBD2. V was clipped by 6 bases and J by 3 bases; unmatched bases: 11. Germline CDR1 reads SNHLY; CDR2 reads FYNNEI. This CDR3 has 17 amino acids.

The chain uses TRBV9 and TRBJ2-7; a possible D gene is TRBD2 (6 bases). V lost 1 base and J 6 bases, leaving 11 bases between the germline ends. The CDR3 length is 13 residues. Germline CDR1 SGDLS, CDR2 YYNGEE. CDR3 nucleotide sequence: TGTGCCAGCAGCGTATCTCCCGGGGGCGAGCAGTACTTC. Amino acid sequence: CASSVSPGGEQYF.

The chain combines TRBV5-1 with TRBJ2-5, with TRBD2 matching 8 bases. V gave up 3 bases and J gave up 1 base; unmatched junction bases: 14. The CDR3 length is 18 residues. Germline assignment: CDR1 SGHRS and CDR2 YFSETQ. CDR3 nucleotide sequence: TGCGCCAGCAGCTCGAGAGCTGGACAGCGGGGGATCCAAGAGACCCAGTACTTC. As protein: CASSSRAGQRGIQETQYF.

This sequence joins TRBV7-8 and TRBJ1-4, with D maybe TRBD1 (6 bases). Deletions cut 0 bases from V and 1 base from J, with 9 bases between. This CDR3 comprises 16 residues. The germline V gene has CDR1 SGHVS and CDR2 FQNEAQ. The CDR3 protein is CASSLARGKTNEKLFF. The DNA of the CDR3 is TGTGCCAGCAGCTTAGCTAGGGGGAAAACTAATGAAAAACTGTTTTTT.

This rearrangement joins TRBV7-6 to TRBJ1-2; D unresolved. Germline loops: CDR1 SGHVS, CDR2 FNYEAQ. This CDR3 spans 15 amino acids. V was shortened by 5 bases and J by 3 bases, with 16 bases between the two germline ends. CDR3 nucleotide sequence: TGTGCCAGCAGCCCCAGCCCGGGGAGGGACTATGGCTACACCTTC. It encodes CASSPSPGRDYGYTF.

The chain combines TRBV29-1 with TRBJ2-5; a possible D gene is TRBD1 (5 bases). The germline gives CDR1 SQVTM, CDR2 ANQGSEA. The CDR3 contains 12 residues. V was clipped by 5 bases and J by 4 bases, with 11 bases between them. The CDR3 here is CSVRQGVETQYF. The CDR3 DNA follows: TGCAGCGTTCGGCAGGGTGTAGAGACCCAGTACTTC.

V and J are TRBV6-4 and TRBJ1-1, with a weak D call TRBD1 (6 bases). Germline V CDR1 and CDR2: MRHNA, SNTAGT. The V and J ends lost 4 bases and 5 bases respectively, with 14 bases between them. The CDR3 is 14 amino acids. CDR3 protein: CASSAEGGVTEAFF. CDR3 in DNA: TGTGCCAGCAGTGCCGAGGGGGGGGTTACTGAAGCTTTCTTT.

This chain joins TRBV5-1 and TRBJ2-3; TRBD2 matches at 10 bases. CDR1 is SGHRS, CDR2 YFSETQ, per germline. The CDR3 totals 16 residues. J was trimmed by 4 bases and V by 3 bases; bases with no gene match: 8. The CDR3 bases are TGCGCCAGCAGCTCTAGCGGGGGCCCCCGCGCAGATACGCAGTATTTT. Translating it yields CASSSSGGPRADTQYF. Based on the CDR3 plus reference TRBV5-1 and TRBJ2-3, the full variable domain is KAGVTQTPRYLIKTRGQQVTLSCSPISGHRSVSWYQQTPGQGLQFLFEYFSETQRNKGNFPGRFSGRQFSNSRSEMNVSTLELGDSALYLCASSSSGGPRADTQYFGPGTRLTVL.

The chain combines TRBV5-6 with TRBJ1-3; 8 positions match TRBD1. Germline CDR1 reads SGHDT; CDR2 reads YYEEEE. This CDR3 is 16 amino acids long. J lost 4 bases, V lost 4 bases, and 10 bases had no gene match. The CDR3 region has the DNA TGTGCCAGCAGCGCCACCTCGACAGGGGCGGGAAACACCATATATTTT. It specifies CASSATSTGAGNTIYF.

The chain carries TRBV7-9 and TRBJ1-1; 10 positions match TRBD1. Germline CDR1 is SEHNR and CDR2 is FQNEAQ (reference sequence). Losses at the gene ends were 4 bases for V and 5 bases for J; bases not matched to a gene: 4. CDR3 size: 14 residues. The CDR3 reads CASSWPGQGTEAFF. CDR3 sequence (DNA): TGTGCCAGCAGCTGGCCGGGACAGGGGACTGAAGCTTTCTTT.

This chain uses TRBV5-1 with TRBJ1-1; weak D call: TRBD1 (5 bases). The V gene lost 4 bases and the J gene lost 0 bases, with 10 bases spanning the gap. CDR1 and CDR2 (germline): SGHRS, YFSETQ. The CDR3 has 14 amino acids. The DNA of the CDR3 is TGCGCCAGCAGCGGGGGACTTTTGAACACTGAAGCTTTCTTT. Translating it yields CASSGGLLNTEAFF.

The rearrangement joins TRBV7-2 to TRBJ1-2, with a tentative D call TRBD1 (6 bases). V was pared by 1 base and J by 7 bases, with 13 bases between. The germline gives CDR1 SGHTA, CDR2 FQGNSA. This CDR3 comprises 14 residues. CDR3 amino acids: CASSLEAGVGGYTF. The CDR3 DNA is TGTGCCAGCAGCTTAGAGGCAGGGGTTGGTGGCTACACCTTC. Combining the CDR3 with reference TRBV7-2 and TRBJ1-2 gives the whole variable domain GAGVSQSPSNKVTEKGKDVELRCDPISGHTALYWYRQSLGQGLEFLIYFQGNSAPDKSGLPSDRFSAERTGGSVSTLTIQRTQQEDSAVYLCASSLEAGVGGYTFGSGTRLTVV.

DNA of the CDR3: TGTGCCTGGAGTCCCCCGGGATCGATCACAGATACGCAGTATTTT. Residues: CAWSPPGSITDTQYF. This sequence joins TRBV30 and TRBJ2-3; perhaps TRBD2 as D (5 bases). The germline V gene has CDR1 GTSNPN and CDR2 SVGIG (reference sequence). V was shortened by 2 bases and J by 2 bases, with 14 bases between the two germline ends. The CDR3 totals 15 residues.

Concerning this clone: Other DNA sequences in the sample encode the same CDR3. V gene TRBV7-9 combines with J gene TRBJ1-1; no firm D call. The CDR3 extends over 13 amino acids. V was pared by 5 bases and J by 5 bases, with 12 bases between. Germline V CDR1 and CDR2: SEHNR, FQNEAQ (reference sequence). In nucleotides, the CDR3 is TGTGCCAGCAGCCCAGTCGGCGGGACTGAAGCTTTCTTT. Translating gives CASSPVGGTEAFF.

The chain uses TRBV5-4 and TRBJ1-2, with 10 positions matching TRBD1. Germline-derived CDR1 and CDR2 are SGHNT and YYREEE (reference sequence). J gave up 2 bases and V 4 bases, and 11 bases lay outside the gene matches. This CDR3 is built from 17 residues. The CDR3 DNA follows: TGTGCCAGCAGCGATGCCCGGGACAGGGGCTCAAACTATGGCTACACCTTC. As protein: CASSDARDRGSNYGYTF.

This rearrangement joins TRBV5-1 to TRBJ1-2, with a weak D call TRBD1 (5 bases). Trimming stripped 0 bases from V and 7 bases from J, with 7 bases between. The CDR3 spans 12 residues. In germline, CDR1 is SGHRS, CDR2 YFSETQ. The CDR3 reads CASSLDRGGYTF. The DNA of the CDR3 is TGCGCCAGCAGCTTGGATAGGGGTGGCTACACCTTC.

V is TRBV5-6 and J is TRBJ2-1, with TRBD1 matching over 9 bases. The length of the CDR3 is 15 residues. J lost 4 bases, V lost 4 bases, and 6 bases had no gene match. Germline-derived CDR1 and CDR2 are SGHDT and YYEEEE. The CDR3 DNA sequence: TGTGCCAGCAGCGCAACAGGGGGCAATTACAATGAGCAGTTCTTC. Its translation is CASSATGGNYNEQFF.

CDR3 DNA: TGTGCCAGCAGCGCCCGACTAGCGGGAGACTACAATGAGCAGTTCTTC. Its translation: CASSARLAGDYNEQFF. This chain uses TRBV2 with TRBJ2-1; the match to TRBD2 covers 12 bases. The ends lost 6 bases at V and 3 bases at J; junction bases unmatched: 6. CDR1 is SNHLY and CDR2 is FYNNEI in the germline V gene. The CDR3 length is 16 residues.

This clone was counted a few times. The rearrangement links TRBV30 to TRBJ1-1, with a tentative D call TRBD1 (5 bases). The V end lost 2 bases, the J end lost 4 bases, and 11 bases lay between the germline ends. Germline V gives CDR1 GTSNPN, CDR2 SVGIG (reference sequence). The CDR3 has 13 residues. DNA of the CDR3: TGTGCCTGGAGTCAGGCCAGGGCCACTGAAGCTTTCTTT. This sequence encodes CAWSQARATEAFF.